The entry that follows covers one T cell receptor (beta chain) sequence. Measured with immunoSEQ multiplex PCR; TCRdb has only the in-frame clones, and not every one. The sample lists 100,000 to 150,000 clones, approximately 84% occurring once. The record originates from a study of blood T cell repertoires in COVID-19. About the research overall: Material from acute and convalescent COVID-19 was sourced from the United States, Italy and Spain.

This CDR3 has 15 amino acids. The junction had 4 bases not matched to a gene; V was cut back by 2 bases and J by 1 base. Per the germline V gene, CDR1 is MNHEY and CDR2 is SVGAGI. The sequenced sample consisted of peripheral blood. The V gene is TRBV6-5, the J gene TRBJ1-1; 7 bases map to TRBD1. This TCR was recovered from a woman at least 80 years old with acute or convalescent COVID-19. CDR3 amino acids: CASSYLTGTNTEAFF. The CDR3 DNA is TGTGCCAGCAGTTACCTGACAGGGACGAACACTGAAGCTTTCTTT.